One and the same sample provided the 32 T cell receptor beta chains below, sequenced in a study of technical replicates of blood from several donors. Data came from immunoSEQ multiplex PCR; TCRdb stores just in-frame clones and leaves some out. The profile shows approximately 76,000 clones, 80% to 90% of them singletons. The sequenced sample consisted of PBMCs. These receptors all come from a human donor in good health. Some clones in this sample may be carry-over from other donors' samples.

CDR3 sequence (DNA): TGTGCCAGCAGTTACGGACAACTTGCAACTAATGAAAAACTGTTTTTT. This translates into CASSYGQLATNEKLFF. The J gene is TRBJ1-4, the V gene TRBV5-5; the D gene is possibly TRBD1 (5 bases). V was cut by 5 bases and J by 0 bases, with 14 bases left in between. From germline, CDR1 is SGHKS and CDR2 YYEKEE (reference sequence). The CDR3 is 16 residues long.

The J gene is TRBJ1-3, the V gene TRBV7-8; tentatively, D is TRBD1 (6 bases). Trimming cost V 1 base and J 2 bases, with 9 bases left between them. Germline V gives CDR1 SGHVS, CDR2 FQNEAQ. This CDR3 comprises 15 residues. CDR3 DNA sequence: TGTGCCAGCAGCTTAGTTAGGACAGCTGGAAACACCATATATTTT. Protein: CASSLVRTAGNTIYF. Filled out from reference TRBV7-8 and TRBJ1-3, the complete variable domain reads GAGVSQSPRYKVAKRGQDVALRCDPISGHVSLFWYQQALGQGPEFLTYFQNEAQLDKSGLPSDRFFAERPEGSVSTLKIQRTQQEDSAVYLCASSLVRTAGNTIYFGEGSWLTVV.

The CDR3 coding sequence is TGCGCCAGCAGTGAGCTAAAGATAGCGGGAGGTGGGGCAGATACGCAGTATTTT. It encodes CASSELKIAGGGADTQYF. V is TRBV10-1 and J is TRBJ2-3; 10 bases align to TRBD2. CDR1 is WNHNN and CDR2 is SYGVQD in the germline V gene (reference sequence). V shed 2 bases and J 4 bases; nucleotides not matched to a gene: 12. There are 18 residues in the CDR3.

The CDR3: CATSRGGLAGGPYEQYF. The DNA of the CDR3 is TGTGCCACCAGCAGAGGGGGACTAGCGGGGGGTCCCTACGAGCAGTACTTC. The chain carries TRBV15 and TRBJ2-7, with 15 bases fitting TRBD2. Germline V gives CDR1 LNHNV, CDR2 YYDKDF (reference sequence). The length of the CDR3 is 17 residues. V shed 1 base, J shed 2 bases, and the junction held 3 bases outside the gene matches.

This clone has a single count. The CDR3 protein is CASSLGSGSGYTF. Here the CDR3 DNA reads TGTGCCAGCAGCTTGGGGTCGGGGTCTGGCTACACCTTC. The genes are TRBV5-6 and TRBJ1-2; D is ambiguous. Germline loops: CDR1 SGHDT, CDR2 YYEEEE. The V end lost 0 bases, the J end lost 7 bases, and 10 bases lay between the germline ends. The CDR3 is made up of 13 amino acids.

The chain employs TRBV25-1 and TRBJ1-2; D uncertain. Germline CDR1 and CDR2: MGHDK and SYGVNS. CDR3 length equals 13 residues. Deletions cut 2 bases from V and 4 bases from J, with 8 bases between. The CDR3 DNA reads as TGTGCCAGCAGTGAACAGGATCTCTATGGCTACACCTTC. It specifies CASSEQDLYGYTF.

The chain employs TRBV4-3 and TRBJ2-1; TRBD2 aligns across 9 bases. Germline V gene sequence: CDR1 LGHNA, CDR2 YSLEER. The junction had 3 bases not matched to a gene; V was cut back by 1 base and J by 5 bases. This CDR3 region has 15 residues. CDR3 in amino acids: CASSQGLAGDNEQFF. CDR3 bases: TGCGCCAGCAGCCAAGGGTTAGCGGGGGACAATGAGCAGTTCTTC.

The gene calls are TRBV15 and TRBJ1-2, with 8 positions matching TRBD1. The CDR3 totals 17 residues. The V gene's germline CDR1 is LNHNV and CDR2 YYDKDF (reference sequence). Trimming at V came to 0 bases and at J to 8 bases, leaving 14 bases not matched to a gene. CDR3 DNA: TGTGCCACCAGCAGAGACGTGGGACAGGTATCGGGCGGGGGCTACACCTTC. Translating it yields CATSRDVGQVSGGGYTF.

This clone occurred once. The chain uses TRBV27 and TRBJ2-7; 11 nucleotides line up with TRBD2. This CDR3 is 15 amino acids long. After removal of 2 bases from V and 3 bases from J, the junction contained 3 bases not matched to a gene. Germline V lookup: CDR1 MNHEY, CDR2 SMNVEV (reference sequence). The CDR3 bases are TGTGCCAGCAGTTTAAGACTAGCGGGAAACTACGAGCAGTACTTC. Residues: CASSLRLAGNYEQYF.

The chain joins TRBV12-5 to TRBJ2-7, with 8 bases lining up with TRBD2. With V trimmed by 1 base and J by 1 base, 9 bases remained unmatched. This CDR3 is 17 amino acids long. Germline assignment: CDR1 LGHNT and CDR2 FRNRAP. The CDR3 loop reads CASGLADTSGGSYEQYF. Written as DNA, the CDR3 is TGTGCTAGTGGTTTGGCGGATACTAGCGGAGGGTCCTACGAGCAGTACTTC.

This clone was recorded only once. The chain uses TRBV5-4 and TRBJ2-7; the match to TRBD2 covers 10 bases. Germline trimming cut 4 bases from V and 3 bases from J; bases unmatched to any gene: 4. The V gene's germline CDR1 is SGHNT and CDR2 YYREEE (reference sequence). The CDR3 extends over 14 amino acids. The CDR3 DNA sequence: TGTGCCAGCAGCAGGACTAGCGGTCTCTACGAGCAGTACTTC. Translation gives CASSRTSGLYEQYF.

The rearrangement links TRBV9 to TRBJ2-7; a possible D gene is TRBD2 (6 bases). Germline V lookup: CDR1 SGDLS, CDR2 YYNGEE. The length of the CDR3 is 14 residues. Trimming pared 4 bases from V and 4 bases from J, leaving 15 bases between. The CDR3 DNA reads TGTGCCAGCAGCCCTGCAACCGGGGGATACGAGCAGTACTTC. This codes for CASSPATGGYEQYF.

CDR3 DNA sequence: TGTGCCAGCAGCCCTCGGGACTCTTGGGCCACCGGGGAGCTGTTTTTT. Amino acids: CASSPRDSWATGELFF. The genes are TRBV5-6 and TRBJ2-2; D possibly corresponds to TRBD2 (6 bases). This CDR3 is built from 16 residues. CDR1 is SGHDT, CDR2 YYEEEE, per germline. V was cut by 4 bases and J by 4 bases, with 17 bases left in between.

V gene TRBV5-4 combines with J gene TRBJ2-5, with 13 bases identical to TRBD2. This CDR3 is built from 15 residues. Germline lookup yields CDR1 SGHNT and CDR2 YYREEE (reference sequence). V shed 4 bases, J shed 5 bases, and the junction held 5 bases outside the gene matches. In DNA, the CDR3 is TGTGCCAGCAGCGGAACTAGCGGGGGGGCGGAGACCCAGTACTTC. This sequence encodes CASSGTSGGAETQYF.

In this sample, this clone turned up once. The rearrangement uses TRBV28 and TRBJ2-7; 8 bases are shared with TRBD2. From germline, CDR1 is MDHEN and CDR2 SYDVKM. J was trimmed by 5 bases and V by 7 bases; bases with no gene match: 16. The CDR3 covers 16 residues. Here the CDR3 reads CASTTFSKAGEDEQYF. The CDR3 region has the DNA TGTGCCAGCACCACTTTCTCAAAAGCGGGAGAAGACGAGCAGTACTTC.

The rearrangement uses TRBV4-1 and TRBJ2-7, with TRBD2 matching 8 bases. Per the germline V gene, CDR1 is MGHRA and CDR2 is YSYEKL. The junction had 8 bases not matched to a gene; V was cut back by 0 bases and J by 4 bases. CDR3 length: 16 amino acids. CDR3 protein: CASSQDNSGSWYEQYF. In DNA form, the CDR3 reads TGCGCCAGCAGCCAAGATAACAGCGGGAGTTGGTACGAGCAGTACTTC.

The genes are TRBV30 and TRBJ2-1, with TRBD2 matching over 8 bases. The junction had 5 bases not matched to a gene; V was cut back by 5 bases and J by 2 bases. The CDR3 totals 14 residues. Germline V gene sequence: CDR1 GTSNPN, CDR2 SVGIG (reference sequence). The CDR3 region is CAWGSGSPYNEQFF. CDR3 DNA sequence: TGTGCCTGGGGAAGCGGGAGTCCCTACAATGAGCAGTTCTTC.

The V call is TRBV5-1, the J call TRBJ2-5, with 7 bases aligning to TRBD1. V trimming: 7 bases; J trimming: 2 bases; junction bases outside the gene matches: 5. The CDR3 is made up of 13 amino acids. Germline-derived CDR1 and CDR2 are SGHRS and YFSETQ. The DNA for the CDR3 is TGCGCCAGCGCGAGGGACAGACAAGAGACCCAGTACTTC. Amino acids: CASARDRQETQYF.

The chain has TRBV19 and TRBJ2-1; TRBD1 might be the D (6 bases). CDR3 length equals 13 residues. Per the germline V gene, CDR1 is LNHDA and CDR2 is SQIVND (reference sequence). V was clipped by 5 bases and J by 2 bases, with 7 bases between them. The CDR3 is CASSPGAYNEQFF. CDR3 coding DNA: TGTGCCAGTAGTCCAGGGGCCTACAATGAGCAGTTCTTC.

The V and J genes are TRBV6-5 and TRBJ1-1; 7 bases are a match to TRBD1. Germline lookup yields CDR1 MNHEY and CDR2 SVGAGI. V dropped 2 bases and J dropped 7; count of bases not matched to a gene: 4. This CDR3 is 13 amino acids long. Here the CDR3 reads CASSYNRGGEAFF. In DNA form, the CDR3 reads TGTGCCAGCAGTTACAACAGGGGAGGTGAAGCTTTCTTT.

The V and J genes are TRBV27 and TRBJ2-7, with TRBD2 as a possible D gene (6 bases). The ends were cut back, 8 bases at V and 0 bases at J, with 17 bases in the middle. The CDR3 has 15 amino acids. From germline, CDR1 is MNHEY and CDR2 SMNVEV (reference sequence). The chain's CDR3 is CASGTGGVRSYEQYF. The CDR3 region has the DNA TGTGCCAGCGGCACAGGAGGGGTTCGCTCCTACGAGCAGTACTTC.

V usage is TRBV4-2 and J usage is TRBJ2-6; the D gene is possibly TRBD1 (5 bases). The V end lost 0 bases, the J end lost 1 base, and 13 bases lay between the germline ends. CDR1 is LGHNA, CDR2 YNFKEQ, per germline. The CDR3 totals 18 residues. The CDR3 reads CASSQDRDPQSGANVLTF. DNA of the CDR3: TGTGCCAGCAGCCAAGACAGGGATCCCCAATCTGGGGCCAACGTCCTGACTTTC.

The chain links TRBV4-3 to TRBJ2-7, with D possibly matching TRBD2 (7 bases). Trimming took 0 bases from V and 7 from J, leaving 19 bases between them. The CDR3 is 16 residues long. The germline V gene encodes CDR1 LGHNA and CDR2 YSLEER. Written as DNA, the CDR3 is TGCGCCAGCAGCCAAGATAGATGGGGGGGCCTTAGGGAGCAGTACTTC. Translating it yields CASSQDRWGGLREQYF.

The J gene is TRBJ2-7, the V gene TRBV30; D may be TRBD2 (6 bases). CDR3 length: 14 residues. CDR1 GTSNPN and CDR2 SVGIG come from the germline V gene (reference sequence). V lost 1 base and J lost 4, with 14 bases in between. CDR3 amino acids: CAWSDSGWGYEQYF. For the CDR3, the DNA is TGTGCCTGGAGTGACAGCGGGTGGGGGTACGAGCAGTACTTC.

V and J are TRBV19 and TRBJ1-1, with D perhaps matching TRBD1 (6 bases). Deletions cut 6 bases from V and 4 bases from J, with 15 bases between. Germline-derived CDR1 and CDR2 are LNHDA and SQIVND (reference sequence). The CDR3 extends over 14 amino acids. The CDR3 is CASSPQGGPTEAFF. The CDR3, as DNA: TGTGCCAGTAGCCCACAGGGCGGGCCCACTGAAGCTTTCTTT.

The rearrangement joins TRBV7-8 to TRBJ1-1; D is possibly TRBD1 (6 bases). CDR1 SGHVS and CDR2 FQNEAQ come from the germline V gene. V lost 1 base, J lost 3 bases, and 18 bases lay in between. This CDR3 contains 17 residues. CDR3 amino acids: CASSLVRPTGFYTEAFF. The CDR3, as DNA: TGTGCCAGCAGCTTAGTCCGCCCGACAGGTTTTTACACTGAAGCTTTCTTT.

The chain employs TRBV7-3 and TRBJ2-6, with 9 bases lining up with TRBD1. Germline V lookup: CDR1 SGHTA, CDR2 FQGTGA. The V and J ends lost 5 bases and 1 base, in that order; junction bases with no gene match: 12. The CDR3 has 19 residues. The CDR3 bases are TGTGCCAGCAGCGTACTCCCGGTGACAGGGGGGTCTGGGGCCAACGTCCTGACTTTC. Amino acid sequence: CASSVLPVTGGSGANVLTF.

V gene TRBV11-3 combines with J gene TRBJ2-3; 8 bases agree with TRBD2. Per the germline V gene, CDR1 is SGHNT and CDR2 is YENEEA. With V trimmed by 1 base and J by 2 bases, 5 bases remained unmatched. CDR3 length equals 16 residues. The CDR3 protein is CASSLGAGGFTDTQYF. CDR3 bases: TGTGCCAGCAGCTTAGGGGCGGGGGGTTTCACAGATACGCAGTATTTT.

The CDR3 here is CASSFSPDSLKETQYF. The CDR3, as DNA: TGTGCCAGCAGCTTCTCTCCGGACAGTCTGAAAGAGACCCAGTACTTC. J is TRBJ2-5 and V is TRBV13; D possibly corresponds to TRBD1 (6 bases). The germline V and J ends were trimmed by 3 bases and 3 bases, with 17 bases remaining between them. The CDR3 extends over 16 amino acids. Germline V CDR1 and CDR2: PRHDT, FYEKMQ (reference sequence).

This clone has more than one count but fewer than ten. The chain has TRBV7-2 and TRBJ2-7; D perhaps matches TRBD2 (6 bases). Looked up from germline, CDR1 is SGHTA and CDR2 is FQGNSA. The CDR3 sequence is 13 residues long. Trimming removed 5 bases from V and 3 bases from J, with 11 bases in between. CDR3: CASSAVRGYEQYF. In DNA, the CDR3 is TGTGCCAGCAGCGCCGTGCGGGGCTACGAGCAGTACTTC.

The CDR3 loop is CASKRNTEAFF. The CDR3 bases are TGTGCCAGTAAGCGGAACACTGAAGCTTTCTTT. The rearrangement uses TRBV19 and TRBJ1-1; D ambiguous. The germline gives CDR1 LNHDA, CDR2 SQIVND (reference sequence). The V gene lost 7 bases and the J gene lost 1 base, with 4 bases spanning the gap. This CDR3 contains 11 residues.

CDR3 loop: CASSSVNEKLFF. The CDR3 region has the DNA TGTGCCAGCAGTTCGGTTAATGAAAAACTGTTTTTT. This chain joins TRBV6-4 and TRBJ1-4; D not resolved. Germline CDR1 and CDR2: MRHNA and SNTAGT. Trimming removed 5 bases from V and 4 bases from J, with 5 bases in between. This CDR3 spans 12 amino acids.